The present TCR beta chain was sequenced within a study of blood T cell repertoires in COVID-19. The CDR3 covers 16 residues. Germline lookup yields CDR1 SGHNT and CDR2 YYREEE (reference sequence). V shed 0 bases and J 8 bases; nucleotides not matched to a gene: 10. This clone was detected once. Authors' processing steps: It was from reference gene primer amplification that nucleated cell counts were estimated. TCRdb's copy holds only in-frame clones and misses some; the assay was immunoSEQ multiplex PCR. V, J and clone size are taken as reported in that table, and D and trimming were inferred from the DNA itself. The data hold about 140,000 clones, with around nine tenths observed a single time.

Sequences were obtained from peripheral blood. The TCR comes from a woman aged 40 to 50 with acute or convalescent COVID-19. The rearrangement uses TRBV5-4 and TRBJ2-3; 9 bases match TRBD2. The CDR3 nucleotides are TGTGCCAGCAGCTTGGCCTTCTTAGCGGGAGAAGGTACGCAGTATTTT. Amino acid sequence: CASSLAFLAGEGTQYF.